This TCR beta chain stems from a study of blood T cell repertoires in COVID-19. The table lists this clone with a few counts. Between the trimmed V and J ends, which lost 2 bases and 0 bases, there was a span of 13 bases. CDR1 and CDR2 (germline): MNHEY, SMNVEV (reference sequence). CDR3 length: 16 residues. Sequencing used immunoSEQ multiplex PCR; TCRdb keeps in-frame clones, though not all of them. The sample has a few hundred thousand clones; over 75% are singletons. Individuals aged about 18 to 90 years were recruited from about two dozen US areas. Donors were grouped by their self-reported clinical history.

Material for sequencing was PBMCs or T cells enriched from blood (not recorded which). The TCR was taken from a woman younger than 30 who had been exposed to COVID-19. The V gene is TRBV27, the J gene TRBJ1-1, with TRBD1 as a possible D gene (6 bases). The DNA for the CDR3 is TGTGCCAGCAGTTTAGGCAGGGGTATTATGAACACTGAAGCTTTCTTT. Translation: CASSLGRGIMNTEAFF.